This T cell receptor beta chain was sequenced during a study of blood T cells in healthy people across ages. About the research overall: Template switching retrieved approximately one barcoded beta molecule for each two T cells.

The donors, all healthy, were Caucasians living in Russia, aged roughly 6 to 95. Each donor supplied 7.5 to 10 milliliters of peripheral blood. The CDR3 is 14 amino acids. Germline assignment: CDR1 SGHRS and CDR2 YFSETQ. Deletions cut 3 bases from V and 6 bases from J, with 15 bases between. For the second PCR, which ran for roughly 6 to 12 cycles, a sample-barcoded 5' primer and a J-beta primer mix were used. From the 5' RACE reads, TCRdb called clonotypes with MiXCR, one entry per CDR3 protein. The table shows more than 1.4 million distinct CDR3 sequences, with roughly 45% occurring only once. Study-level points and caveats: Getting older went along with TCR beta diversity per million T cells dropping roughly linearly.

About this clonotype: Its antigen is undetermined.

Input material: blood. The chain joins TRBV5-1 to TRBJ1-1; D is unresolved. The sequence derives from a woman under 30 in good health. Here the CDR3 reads CASSSRTKWAEAFF. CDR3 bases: TGCGCCAGCAGCTCCCGGACTAAATGGGCTGAAGCTTTCTTT.